The rows below give T cell receptor beta chains drawn from one sample of a study of cytomegalovirus exposure and HLA in healthy donors. Using immunoSEQ multiplex PCR, the repertoire was profiled, and TCRdb retains in-frame clones only, with some absent. This table lists tens of thousands of clones. Sequences were obtained from PBMCs. The receptors come from a female donor in good health and CMV-seronegative. The CDR3 runs from the conserved cysteine through the conserved F or W. The D gene is left open where the match is weak. Expanded clones get a size class; other rows say once, few or many, or leave the size out.

>TRBJ1-1|NA|TRBV6-5|NA
CASSYRGSNTEAFF
TGTGCCAGCAGTTACAGGGGTTCAAACACTGAAGCTTTCTTT
>TRBJ2-1|medium-sized|TRBV5-4|TRBD2
CASSRGGRSYNEQFF
TGTGCCAGCAGCCGCGGGGGAAGAAGCTACAATGAGCAGTTCTTC
>TRBJ2-1|NA|TRBV7-6|TRBD2
CASSTAGAAGDEQFF
TGTGCCAGCAGCACCGCGGGGGCAGCGGGGGATGAGCAGTTCTTC
>TRBJ2-1|NA|TRBV7-8|TRBD2
CASRSRGGLSYNEQFF
TGTGCCAGCAGATCTCGCGGGGGGCTGTCCTACAATGAGCAGTTCTTC
>TRBJ2-1|NA|TRBV7-8|TRBD1
CASSSWGKGQGIYNEQFF
TGTGCCAGCAGCTCGTGGGGCAAGGGACAGGGAATCTACAATGAGCAGTTCTTC
>TRBJ2-2|NA|TRBV5-6|TRBD2
CASSLELAGVPGELFF
TGTGCCAGCAGCTTGGAACTAGCGGGGGTTCCCGGGGAGCTGTTTTTT
>TRBJ2-2|NA|TRBV6-4|TRBD2
CASTQTSGGTGELFF
TGTGCCAGCACCCAGACTAGCGGGGGAACCGGGGAGCTGTTTTTT
>TRBJ1-1|NA|TRBV5-1|TRBD1
CASSDRTGGGTEAFF
TGCGCCAGCAGCGATCGGACAGGGGGCGGAACTGAAGCTTTCTTT
>TRBJ2-2|NA|TRBV19|TRBD1
CASSPSGTANPAVTGELFF
TGTGCCAGTAGCCCCTCCGGGACAGCCAACCCAGCCGTAACCGGGGAGCTGTTTTTT
>TRBJ2-7|NA|TRBV27|NA
CASSSGDTEIHEQYF
TGTGCCAGCAGTTCCGGGGACACGGAGATCCACGAGCAGTACTTC
>TRBJ1-1|NA|TRBV5-6|NA
CASSLSRILNTEAFF
TGTGCCAGCAGCCTATCGAGGATCCTGAACACTGAAGCTTTCTTT
>TRBJ2-1|NA|TRBV7-2|TRBD1
CASSTDRGRWGEQFF
TGTGCCAGCAGCACCGACAGGGGGCGCTGGGGTGAGCAGTTCTTC
>TRBJ1-2|NA|TRBV6-5|NA
CASRGGPYGYTF
TGTGCCAGCCGAGGTGGCCCCTATGGCTACACCTTC
>TRBJ1-1|NA|TRBV6-5|NA
CASSSLREGQPEAFF
TGTGCCAGCAGCTCCTTACGGGAAGGCCAACCTGAAGCTTTCTTT
>TRBJ1-1|NA|TRBV27|TRBD1
CASRRSTGGMNTEAFF
TGTGCCAGCAGGAGAAGTACAGGGGGAATGAACACTGAAGCTTTCTTT
>TRBJ2-7|NA|TRBV4-1|NA
CASSHGWEQYF
TGCGCCAGCAGCCACGGGTGGGAGCAGTACTTC
>TRBJ2-7|NA|TRBV2|NA
CASSPLDSSYEQYF
TGTGCCAGCAGCCCTCTTGACTCCTCCTACGAGCAGTACTTC
>TRBJ1-5|NA|TRBV4-1|TRBD1
CASSQDMTGGYSRNQPQHF
TGCGCCAGCAGCCAAGATATGACAGGGGGATACAGCCGCAATCAGCCCCAGCATTTT
>TRBJ2-3|NA|TRBV4-2|NA
CASSLGGRPDTQYF
TGTGCCAGCAGCCTGGGGGGGCGTCCAGATACGCAGTATTTT
>TRBJ2-3|NA|TRBV5-1|TRBD2
CASSLAGVPGDTQYF
TGCGCCAGCAGCTTAGCGGGGGTGCCTGGAGATACGCAGTATTTT
>TRBJ2-3|NA|TRBV11-3|NA
CASSSAAGITDTQYF
TGTGCCAGCAGCTCAGCTGCAGGTATCACAGATACGCAGTATTTT
>TRBJ2-7|NA|TRBV2|NA
CASSAEGGAYEQYF
TGTGCCAGCAGTGCAGAAGGGGGGGCCTACGAGCAGTACTTC
>TRBJ1-5|NA|TRBV4-1|TRBD1
CASSLQGAGQPQHF
TGCGCCAGCAGCCTGCAGGGGGCTGGTCAGCCCCAGCATTTT
>TRBJ2-1|NA|TRBV2|TRBD1
CASSRQGNEQFF
TGTGCCAGCAGTCGACAGGGGAATGAGCAGTTCTTC
>TRBJ2-3|NA|TRBV4-2|TRBD2
CASSATGRGGPDTQYF
TGTGCCAGCAGCGCCACTGGGCGGGGGGGCCCAGATACGCAGTATTTT
>TRBJ2-2|NA|TRBV25-1|NA
CASSDGQHGDTGELFF
TGTGCCAGCAGTGATGGACAGCACGGGGACACCGGGGAGCTGTTTTTT
>TRBJ2-2|NA|TRBV7-3|NA
CASSPSGTLNTGELFF
TGTGCCAGCAGCCCATCTGGGACTTTGAACACCGGGGAGCTGTTTTTT
>TRBJ2-7|NA|TRBV6-6|NA
CASALPEQYF
TGTGCCAGCGCACTCCCGGAGCAGTACTTC
>TRBJ1-2|NA|TRBV10-3|TRBD1
CAIGHGQGVGGYTF
TGTGCCATCGGGCACGGACAGGGGGTAGGTGGCTACACCTTC
>TRBJ1-2|NA|TRBV7-9|TRBD1
CASSTTGSYGYTF
TGTGCCAGCAGCACGACAGGGTCCTATGGCTACACCTTC
>TRBJ1-2|NA|TRBV6-6|NA
CASTPRGTASYGYTF
TGTGCCAGCACCCCACGGGGAACGGCATCCTATGGCTACACCTTC
>TRBJ2-1|NA|TRBV5-6|TRBD2
CASSFMTSGDSEQFF
TGTGCCAGCAGCTTTATGACTAGCGGGGACTCGGAGCAGTTCTTC
>TRBJ1-2|NA|TRBV9|NA
CASSDRGANYGYTF
TGTGCCAGCAGCGACCGGGGGGCCAACTATGGCTACACCTTC
>TRBJ2-7|NA|TRBV27|TRBD1
CASSNKGQAFWTYEQYF
TGTGCCAGCAGTAATAAAGGACAGGCCTTCTGGACCTACGAGCAGTACTTC
>TRBJ1-5|NA|TRBV7-9|NA
CASSLEGGSNQPQHF
TGTGCCAGCAGCTTAGAGGGAGGGAGCAATCAGCCCCAGCATTTT
>TRBJ2-1|NA|TRBV30|NA
CAWSVGGISSYNEQFF
TGTGCCTGGAGTGTTGGGGGGATTAGCTCCTACAATGAGCAGTTCTTC
>TRBJ2-7|NA|TRBV7-2|NA
CASSLRGLLNYEQYF
TGTGCCAGCAGCTTACGGGGTCTCTTGAACTACGAGCAGTACTTC
>TRBJ2-3|NA|TRBV18|NA
CASSLSQTSTDTQYF
TGTGCCAGCTCCCTCTCCCAAACTAGCACAGATACGCAGTATTTT
>TRBJ1-2|NA|TRBV1|NA
CTSSQDFGLVEGGYTF
TGCACCAGCAGCCAAGATTTCGGGCTCGTGGAGGGTGGCTACACCTTC
>TRBJ2-5|NA|TRBV4-3|NA
CASSPGRGETQYF
TGCGCCAGCAGCCCAGGACGGGGGGAGACCCAGTACTTC
>TRBJ1-2|NA|TRBV19|TRBD1
CASRTDRGDGYTF
TGTGCCAGTAGGACGGACAGGGGGGACGGCTACACCTTC